This TCR beta chain was identified during a study of preoperative IRX-2 immunotherapy in early breast cancer (dated 2019 in TCRdb). Points on this clone: Its antigen remains undetermined. Per-nucleotide qualities are absent, and no much larger clonotype sits a single base away.

Library generation was performed with the immunoSEQ multiplex PCR assay. This is the immuneACCESS table as TCRdb keeps it, with only in-frame sequences that have V and J called. A part of the clones is gone; compared with another copy, unresolved V genes explain less than half, and the rest is unexplained. The sample table records about 89,000 clones; about nine tenths of these occur just once. Roughly 1.9% of the sample lies in the top ten. The treatment or condition label of this sample denotes: preoperative locoregional IRX-2 cytokine immunotherapy. The samples were obtained from a phase Ib study in which preoperative, locoregional IRX-2 cytokine immunotherapy intended to prime immune responses was tested. Patients with early-stage breast cancer who were given IRX-2 before surgery served as donors. Looking up the germline V gene (reference sequence) yields CDR1 LNHNV and CDR2 YYDKDF. Taken from cysteine to phenylalanine, the CDR3 has 16 residues. The DNA shown is the 48-base CDR3, in frame from base 1. V gives up 5 bases and J gives up 1 base, and the segment between their germline ends measures 12 bases.

The chain is encoded by TRBV15 joined to TRBJ1-6; the D gene is not confidently resolved. This TCR was sampled from a human donor with breast cancer. This specimen consisted of tumor tissue, obtained after IRX-2 immunotherapy. The nucleotides read TGTGCCACCAGCGACAAAGCATATTCCTATAATTCACCCCTCCACTTT. It encodes CATSDKAYSYNSPLHF. Reference TRBV15 and TRBJ1-6 genes cover what lies past the CDR3, so the full variable domain is DAMVIQNPRYQVTQFGKPVTLSCSQTLNHNVMYWYQQKSSQAPKLLFHYYDKDFNNEADTPDNFQSRRPNTSFCFLDIRSPGLGDTAMYLCATSDKAYSYNSPLHFGNGTRLTVT.